This paragraph reports one T cell receptor beta chain. Its specificity is not known. This sample was taken from a study of shared clonotypes between healthy human individuals. Study findings and constraints: Clonotypes shared by all four sorted-subset donors had higher generation probabilities than non-shared clonotypes. It was only blood that was sampled, and tissue repertoires likely differ. Though the depth was large, rarefaction showed that sorted-subset sequencing was incomplete.

The authors split each subset's genomic DNA evenly across several immunoSEQ plates. Measured with immunoSEQ multiplex PCR; TCRdb has only the in-frame clones, and not every one. The profile shows about 960,000 clones, over 60% of them singletons. The J segment lost 5 bases and the V segment lost 1 base, leaving 4 bases of the junction unmatched. Germline CDR1 and CDR2: SGHNT and YYREEE (reference sequence). The CDR3 runs 15 residues. The sample comprised memory CD4+ T cells sorted from blood. The subset denotes: CD45RA-negative fraction. The chain couples TRBV5-4 to TRBJ2-3, with 10 positions matching TRBD2. The TCR was taken from a young man in good health. CDR3 bases: TGTGCCAGCAGCTTGCTAGCGGGAGCCGAAGATACGCAGTATTTT. Its protein is CASSLLAGAEDTQYF.